This T cell receptor beta chain originates from a study of shared clonotypes between healthy human individuals. In the study overall: The donor group consisted of a couple of women and a few men, aged 18 to 49. Study conclusions and caveats: Naive CD4 clonotypes were shared across several donors at 4.5% to 6%.

From germline, CDR1 is ENHRY and CDR2 SYGVKD. Trimming removed 7 bases at V and 5 bases at J, with 11 bases between. This CDR3 region has 13 residues. Naive CD8 cells, CD45RO-negative and positively selected for CCR7, excluded terminally differentiated effector memory CD45RA+ cells. Repertoires were generated with immunoSEQ multiplex PCR, while TCRdb's copy carries only in-frame clones and drops some. The sample has 700,000 to 950,000 clones, approximately 97% seen once. This clone was observed once. Its cognate antigen is unknown. The sequence derives from a man aged 25-45 years in good health. The genes are TRBV10-3 and TRBJ1-4, with D maybe TRBD1 (5 bases). Sample: naive CD8+ T cells sorted from blood. For the CDR3, the DNA is TGTGCCATCAAAGACAGCTCGAATGAAAAACTGTTTTTT. The encoded protein is CAIKDSSNEKLFF.